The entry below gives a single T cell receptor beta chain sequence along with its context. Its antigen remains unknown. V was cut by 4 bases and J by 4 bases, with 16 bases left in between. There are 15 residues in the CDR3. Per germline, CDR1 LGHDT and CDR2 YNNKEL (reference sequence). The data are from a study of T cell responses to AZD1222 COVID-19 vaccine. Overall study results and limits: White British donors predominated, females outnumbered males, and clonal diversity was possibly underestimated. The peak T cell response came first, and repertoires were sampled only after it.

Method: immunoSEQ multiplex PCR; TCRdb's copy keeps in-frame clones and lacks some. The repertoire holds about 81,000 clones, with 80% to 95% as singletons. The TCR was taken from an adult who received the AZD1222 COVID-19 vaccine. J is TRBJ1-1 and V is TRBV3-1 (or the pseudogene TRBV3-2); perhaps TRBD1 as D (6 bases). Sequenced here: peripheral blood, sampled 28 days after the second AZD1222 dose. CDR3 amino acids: CASSRRGASGTEAFF. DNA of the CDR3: TGTGCCAGCAGCCGGAGGGGGGCTAGTGGCACTGAAGCTTTCTTT.